What follows are 14 T cell receptor beta chains derived from one specimen sequenced in a study of TIL therapy for anti-PD-1-resistant metastatic lung cancer. Sequencing used immunoSEQ v3. This table comes from immunoSEQ multiplex PCR, and its TCRdb copy is limited to in-frame clones, with some not included. The sample gives some 57,000 clones, roughly 84% of which show up once; approximately 2.4% is in the top ten. The time point: pre-treatment sample, taken before nivolumab and TIL therapy. The sample here was blood, taken at baseline. The origin of the receptors is a person aged 25-85 years with non-small cell lung cancer.

The gene calls are TRBV6-5 and TRBJ2-7; 10 positions agree with TRBD1. Germline lookup yields CDR1 MNHEY and CDR2 SVGAGI. V dropped 2 bases and J dropped 4; count of bases not matched to a gene: 2. The CDR3 is 14 residues long. CDR3 coding DNA: TGTGCCAGCAGTTACGGGACAGGGGTATACGAGCAGTACTTC. It is translated as CASSYGTGVYEQYF.

Concerning this clone itself: Other DNA variants within this sample encode the same CDR3. The chain carries TRBV29-1 and TRBJ1-2; D might be TRBD1 (6 bases). The CDR3 runs 16 residues. The V and J ends lost 2 bases and 0 bases respectively, with 16 bases between them. Germline lookup yields CDR1 SQVTM and CDR2 ANQGSEA. The CDR3 loop is CSVESRWTAANYGYTF. The CDR3 bases are TGCAGCGTTGAATCAAGGTGGACAGCTGCTAACTATGGCTACACCTTC.

The chain recombines TRBV6-5 with TRBJ2-7, with D perhaps matching TRBD1 (6 bases). CDR3 length equals 15 residues. Germline loops: CDR1 MNHEY, CDR2 SVGAGI. Trimming left V 0 bases short and J 0 bases short, with 9 bases between. As DNA, the CDR3 is TGTGCCAGCAGTTACTCAGCAGGGGTCTCCTACGAGCAGTACTTC. Translated: CASSYSAGVSYEQYF.

The genes are TRBV28 and TRBJ2-1; D is unclear. This CDR3 spans 11 amino acids. The germline V gene has CDR1 MDHEN and CDR2 SYDVKM. The V end lost 6 bases, the J end lost 10 bases, and 10 bases lay between the germline ends. DNA for the CDR3: TGTGCCAGCAGAAGACTGAACGAGCAGTTCTTC. Translated, it gives CASRRLNEQFF.

The gene calls are TRBV5-1 and TRBJ2-1; D is possibly TRBD1 (6 bases). Trimming cost V 3 bases and J 10 bases, with 17 bases left between them. The CDR3 has 14 residues. CDR1 SGHRS and CDR2 YFSETQ come from the germline V gene. The CDR3 DNA reads as TGCGCCAGCAGCTCCGAGGGGCAGGGGAAGGAGCAGTTCTTC. Residues: CASSSEGQGKEQFF.

This clone was seen a few times. The rearrangement uses TRBV6-5 and TRBJ2-1, with D hard to call. Germline assignment: CDR1 MNHEY and CDR2 SVGAGI. The CDR3 contains 13 residues. The ends were cut back, 4 bases at V and 5 bases at J, with 9 bases in the middle. CDR3 sequence: CASSWATNNEQFF. The CDR3 nucleotides are TGTGCCAGCAGTTGGGCTACAAACAATGAGCAGTTCTTC.

This chain connects TRBV5-1 to TRBJ1-5; TRBD1 agrees at 7 bases. There are 18 residues in the CDR3. Germline V gene sequence: CDR1 SGHRS, CDR2 YFSETQ. J lost 2 bases, V lost 4 bases, and 15 bases had no gene match. CDR3 residues: CASSHPLAGGIGNQPQHF. Here the CDR3 DNA reads TGCGCCAGCAGCCACCCCTTAGCAGGGGGAATCGGCAATCAGCCCCAGCATTTT.

This clone was seen only once. This chain connects TRBV24-1 to TRBJ2-2; D possibly corresponds to TRBD2 (7 bases). V lost 4 bases, J lost 4 bases, and 12 bases lay in between. The CDR3 length is 15 residues. CDR1 and CDR2 (germline): KGHDR, SFDVKD. The CDR3 nucleotides read TGTGCCACCAGTGACCAGGGGAGGGCCACCGGGGAGCTGTTTTTT. Encoded protein: CATSDQGRATGELFF.

The chain joins TRBV28 to TRBJ1-1; D gene ambiguous. The V and J ends lost 11 bases and 8 bases respectively, with 9 bases between them. The CDR3 totals 9 residues. Germline V gene lookup returns CDR1 MDHEN and CDR2 SYDVKM. CDR3 sequence (DNA): TGTGCCTGCGAGGCGGAAGCTTTCTTT. The encoded protein is CACEAEAFF.

This clone was seen once. This rearrangement joins TRBV7-8 to TRBJ1-5; possibly TRBD1 for D (5 bases). The V end was cut by 1 base, the J end by 5 bases, with 15 bases between. CDR3 length: 16 residues. Germline V gene sequence: CDR1 SGHVS, CDR2 FQNEAQ. The CDR3 DNA reads TGTGCCAGCAGCTTAGGCATAGGTCAGGGCGATCAGCCCCAGCATTTT. It yields the protein CASSLGIGQGDQPQHF.

This chain uses TRBV18 with TRBJ2-7; D assignment may be TRBD1 or TRBD2 (5 bases each). This CDR3 is built from 16 residues. Trimming removed 1 base from V and 0 bases from J, with 13 bases in between. Germline assignment: CDR1 KGHSH and CDR2 LQKENI. The CDR3 nucleotides read TGTGCCAGCTCACCACGGGACGGAGTAAGCTCCTACGAGCAGTACTTC. Protein: CASSPRDGVSSYEQYF. The whole variable domain, remainder taken from reference TRBV18 and TRBJ2-7, is NAGVMQNPRHLVRRRGQEARLRCSPMKGHSHVYWYRQLPEEGLKFMVYLQKENIIDESGMPKERFSAEFPKEGPSILRIQQVVRGDSAAYFCASSPRDGVSSYEQYFGPGTRLTVT.

The chain couples TRBV10-1 to TRBJ2-3, with D perhaps matching TRBD2 (6 bases). The CDR3 loop spans 15 amino acids. The germline V gene has CDR1 WNHNN and CDR2 SYGVQD (reference sequence). V was shortened by 3 bases and J by 1 base, with 11 bases between the two germline ends. The CDR3 protein is CASSDPGTRTDTQYF. DNA for the CDR3: TGCGCCAGCAGTGACCCGGGGACTCGCACAGATACGCAGTATTTT.

V usage is TRBV10-3 and J usage is TRBJ2-1, with TRBD2 identical over 8 bases. The CDR3 contains 14 residues. The trim removed 3 bases at V and 5 bases at J, leaving 3 bases unmatched. Germline V gives CDR1 ENHRY, CDR2 SYGVKD. The CDR3 bases are TGTGCCATCAGTGACAGCGGGGGAGACAATGAGCAGTTCTTC. It translates to CAISDSGGDNEQFF.

This clone is a singleton in its sample. V and J are TRBV5-1 and TRBJ2-2, with D tentatively TRBD1 (5 bases). The CDR3 is made up of 14 amino acids. CDR1 is SGHRS and CDR2 is YFSETQ in the germline V gene. Deletions cut 6 bases from V and 4 bases from J, with 13 bases between. In DNA form, the CDR3 reads TGCGCCAGCACACCCCTCACAGGCACCGGGGAGCTGTTTTTT. As protein: CASTPLTGTGELFF.